This T cell receptor beta chain is from a study of PD-1 blockade in classical Hodgkin lymphoma. The overall study: Nivolumab 3 mg/kg was given intravenously every 2 weeks.

The repertoire was sequenced with immunoSEQ multiplex PCR; TCRdb's copy has only in-frame clones and lacks some. The data contain roughly 30,000 clones, around 81% of them singletons. Time point here: cycle 4 day 1 (C4D1), after more than five weeks of nivolumab. Relapses following autologous stem cell transplantation were seen in all patients, with brentuximab vedotin exposure varying. The ends were cut back, 3 bases at V and 4 bases at J, with 12 bases in the middle. In germline, CDR1 is LNHDA, CDR2 SQIVND (reference sequence). The CDR3 is made up of 14 amino acids. The sequence derives from a human donor with classical Hodgkin lymphoma. This chain connects TRBV19 to TRBJ1-1; no firm D call. The input for sequencing was peripheral blood mononuclear cells (PBMCs), taken before the fourth cycle of nivolumab. The CDR3 here is CASSIGPKPTEAFF. CDR3 DNA sequence: TGTGCCAGTAGTATCGGACCGAAGCCCACTGAAGCTTTCTTT. Looking up the rest from reference TRBV19 and TRBJ1-1 gives the full variable domain: DGGITQSPKYLFRKEGQNVTLSCEQNLNHDAMYWYRQDPGQGLRLIYYSQIVNDFQKGDIAEGYSVSREKKESFPLTVTSAQKNPTAFYLCASSIGPKPTEAFFGQGTRLTVV.